This TCR beta chain was recorded in a study of Graves' ophthalmopathy and Graves' hyperthyroidism. Overall study findings and caveats: A 13-signature model separated ophthalmopathy from stable hyperthyroidism, 85% to 90% sensitivity, around 81% specificity.

Hyperthyroidism was classified as stable if no ophthalmopathy occurred within 18 months of follow-up. This clonotype was seen at least ten times. The antigen is not known. This CDR3 spans 12 amino acids. Germline V gene sequence: CDR1 MNHNS, CDR2 SASEGT. Trimming stripped 7 bases from V and 5 bases from J, with 11 bases between. The sequenced template was RNA, covering the TCR beta CDR3 region. Second-round multiplex PCR came after a first-round RT-PCR that employed HTBI primers. TCRdb reanalysed the multiplex PCR reads using MiXCR and keeps one entry per CDR3 protein. The sample has about 620,000 distinct CDR3 sequences; about 24% are singletons.

Specimen: peripheral blood. The chain joins TRBV6-1 to TRBJ1-2; TRBD1 might be the D (6 bases). This receptor was taken from a woman younger than 35 with stable Graves' hyperthyroidism. Some clones in this sample may be carry-over from other donors' samples. CDR3 residues: CASKTGLYGYTF. The DNA for the CDR3 is TGTGCCAGCAAGACAGGTCTTTATGGCTACACCTTC.